A single sample is the source of the 8 T cell receptor beta chains below, sequenced in a study of shared clonotypes between healthy human individuals. Data came from immunoSEQ multiplex PCR; TCRdb stores just in-frame clones and leaves some out. This table has 330,000 or so clones, around 72% appearing once. Sequences were obtained from memory CD4+ T cells sorted from blood. Subset indicated: CD45RA-negative fraction. The receptors shown here come from a man younger than 40 in good health.

This clone was observed a few times. The V and J genes are TRBV7-9 and TRBJ2-1; possible D gene TRBD1, 6 bases. CDR1 is SEHNR and CDR2 is FQNEAQ in the germline V gene (reference sequence). V lost 0 bases and J lost 9, with 12 bases in between. The CDR3 sequence is 14 residues long. The CDR3 DNA is TGTGCCAGCAGCTTAGCAGCCCCACAGGGTGAGCAGTTCTTC. Its translation is CASSLAAPQGEQFF. Using reference TRBV7-9 and TRBJ2-1 for the parts outside the CDR3, the full variable domain is DTGVSQNPRHKITKRGQNVTFRCDPISEHNRLYWYRQTLGQGPEFLTYFQNEAQLEKSRLLSDRFSAERPKGSFSTLEIQRTEQGDSAMYLCASSLAAPQGEQFFGPGTRLTVL.

In this sample, this clone turned up once. The rearrangement joins TRBV9 to TRBJ2-7; no clear D. CDR1 and CDR2 from the germline V gene are SGDLS and YYNGEE. The CDR3 contains 13 residues. Trimming took off 0 bases at V and 0 bases at J, with 4 bases between the two ends. The DNA of the CDR3 is TGTGCCAGCAGCGTAGGGAACTCCTACGAGCAGTACTTC. This translates into CASSVGNSYEQYF.

J is TRBJ2-6 and V is TRBV7-6; D is perhaps TRBD1 (5 bases). V was cut by 2 bases and J by 3 bases, with 17 bases left in between. The CDR3 has 18 residues. Germline-derived CDR1 and CDR2 are SGHVS and FNYEAQ. CDR3: CASSLQGTRSNGANVLTF. CDR3 bases: TGTGCCAGCAGCTTACAGGGCACGAGGAGTAATGGGGCCAACGTCCTGACTTTC.

The rearrangement links TRBV11-1 to TRBJ2-7; TRBD2 aligns across 8 bases. The V and J ends lost 5 bases and 9 bases, in that order; junction bases with no gene match: 9. CDR3 size: 13 residues. The germline V gene encodes CDR1 SGHAT and CDR2 FQDESV (reference sequence). The CDR3 nucleotides are TGTGCCAGCAGCGGACTAGCTTCGAAGCGGCAGTACTTC. Translating gives CASSGLASKRQYF.

In DNA, the CDR3 is TGTGCCAGCAGCTCGGGACTAGCGGGACCCCTAGGGACCCAGTACTTC. Encoded protein: CASSSGLAGPLGTQYF. The V and J genes are TRBV7-9 and TRBJ2-5, with TRBD2 identical over 13 bases. CDR1 is SEHNR, CDR2 FQNEAQ, per germline (reference sequence). V was pared by 4 bases and J by 7 bases, with 9 bases of the junction left unmatched. This CDR3 is 16 amino acids long.

This clone was observed a single time. This chain links TRBV18 with TRBJ2-3; D is undetermined. Trimming removed 3 bases at V and 0 bases at J, with 13 bases between. This CDR3 region has 16 residues. In germline, CDR1 is KGHSH, CDR2 LQKENI. This chain's CDR3 is CASSPELRQSTDTQYF. DNA for the CDR3: TGTGCCAGCTCACCCGAACTGAGGCAGAGCACAGATACGCAGTATTTT.

This chain joins TRBV23-1 and TRBJ1-5; D uncertain. TRBV23-1 is marked as an open reading frame, function uncertain. CDR3 length: 19 residues. V was cut by 0 bases and J by 5 bases, with 23 bases left in between. CDR3 sequence: CASSQSRAGGPLFDQPQHF. The CDR3 coding sequence is TGCGCCAGCAGTCAATCCCGGGCCGGAGGGCCATTATTTGATCAGCCCCAGCATTTT.

V usage is TRBV30 and J usage is TRBJ1-5; TRBD1 might be the D (5 bases). Germline-derived CDR1 and CDR2 are GTSNPN and SVGIG (reference sequence). CDR3 length equals 15 residues. Trimming shortened V by 0 bases and J by 3 bases, and 12 bases separated the two germline ends. DNA for the CDR3: TGTGCCTGGAGTGTACGAGGGGCCGTCAATCAGCCCCAGCATTTT. Its translation is CAWSVRGAVNQPQHF.